These T cell receptor beta chains were read from a single sample in a study of blood T cell repertoires in COVID-19. Sequencing was performed with immunoSEQ multiplex PCR; in TCRdb, only in-frame clones are kept and a portion is missing. The data contain more than 200,000 clones, less than 90% of them singletons. Specimen: peripheral blood. Every receptor here comes from a man younger than 45 with active or convalescent COVID-19. Each CDR3 is given with its conserved first and last residue. D genes are given only for firm matches. Rows may omit the clone size; those that give it use once, few, many or a size class.

TRBJ2-5 - TRBV10-2 - TGCGCCAGCAGCCGGGGTCTAGGGGAGACCCAGTACTTC CASSRGLGETQYF
TRBJ2-3 TRBD2 TRBV5-4 - TGTGCCAGCAGCTTGAGCGGGGGGGCCTCAGATACGCAGTATTTT CASSLSGGASDTQYF
TRBJ2-7 TRBD2 TRBV7-2 - TGTGCCAGCAGCTTAGGCAGAGCGGGGGGGCCTGGCGAGCAGTACTTC CASSLGRAGGPGEQYF
TRBJ1-4 TRBD1 TRBV10-3 - TGTGCCATCAGTGAGTCGACCGGGACAGGGGATGAAAAACTGTTTTTT CAISESTGTGDEKLFF
TRBJ2-3 TRBD2 TRBV10-1 - TGCGCCAGCAGTGAGTCCGGGACTAGCGGGGGGCGCACAGATACGCAGTATTTT CASSESGTSGGRTDTQYF
TRBJ2-1 - TRBV12-2 - TGTGCAAGTCGCTTTCGGAAGGGGGATACCTACAATGAGCAGTTCTTC CASRFRKGDTYNEQFF
TRBJ1-5 TRBD1 TRBV7-9 - TGTGCCAGCAGCCGGGACAGTTTGAATCAGCCCCAGCATTTT CASSRDSLNQPQHF
TRBJ2-2 - TRBV6-5 - TGTGCCAGTATGATGGGGGCCGCGAACACCGGGGAGCTGTTTTTT CASMMGAANTGELFF
TRBJ1-1 TRBD1 TRBV3-1/TRBV3-2 - TGTGCCAGCAGCCGCGGACAGGTGAGGAACACTGAAGCTTTCTTT CASSRGQVRNTEAFF
TRBJ2-5 TRBD2 TRBV20-1 - TGCAGTGCTAGTTTCGCGGGGGGGCGGGAGACCCAGTACTTC CSASFAGGRETQYF
TRBJ2-1 - TRBV9 - TGTGCCAGCAGCGATGCGGGGGCCGATGAGCAGTTCTTC CASSDAGADEQFF
TRBJ1-1 TRBD1 TRBV5-1 - TGCGCCAGCAGCTTGCCAGGTGGGGACGTCAGTGACAGGGGAAAAATGAACACTGAAGCTTTCTTT CASSLPGGDVSDRGKMNTEAFF
TRBJ1-1 - TRBV5-1 - TGCGCCAGCAGCCCTTGGACAGTTGGGGAGGCTTTCTTT CASSPWTVGEAFF
TRBJ2-1 TRBD1 TRBV2 - TGTGCCAGCAGTACTTGGACAGGGTACAATGAGCAGTTCTTC CASSTWTGYNEQFF
TRBJ2-7 TRBD1 TRBV11-3 - TGTGCCAGCAGCTTTATACAGGGGAGCGAGCAGTACTTC CASSFIQGSEQYF
TRBJ2-1 TRBD1 TRBV6-5 - TGTGCCAGCAGTTACTCAGGGACAGGGTTAGGGAATGAGCAGTTCTTC CASSYSGTGLGNEQFF
TRBJ2-7 TRBD1 TRBV29-1 - TGCAGCGTTGAGACATGGGGACAGGGAAATGCCTACGAGCAGTACTTC CSVETWGQGNAYEQYF
TRBJ1-2 TRBD1 TRBV11-2 once TGTGCCAGCAGCGGAGAAACAGGGGGCGCCTACTATGGCTACACCTTC CASSGETGGAYYGYTF
TRBJ2-2 - TRBV9 - TGTGCCAGCTCCGGCGGCACCGGGGAGCTGTTTTTT CASSGGTGELFF
TRBJ1-6 - TRBV30 - TGTGCCTGGAGTGTCTCGGCGAGGAGCTCCTATAATTCACCCCTCCACTTT CAWSVSARSSYNSPLHF
TRBJ1-3 - TRBV6-5 - TGTGCCAGCACGAACGACTTCTCTGGAAACACCATATATTTT CASTNDFSGNTIYF
TRBJ1-5 TRBD1 TRBV29-1 - TGCAGCGTTGGAACAGGGGGCAACCAGCCCCAGCATTTT CSVGTGGNQPQHF
TRBJ2-3 TRBD2 TRBV7-8 - TGTGCCAGCAGCTCAACTAGCGGGGGGCCGGGGCTCACAGATACGCAGTATTTT CASSSTSGGPGLTDTQYF
TRBJ2-3 TRBD2 TRBV7-9 - TGTGCCAGCAGCCGTAGCGGGTTTGAGGCAGATACGCAGTATTTT CASSRSGFEADTQYF
TRBJ1-2 TRBD1 TRBV11-2 - TGTGCCAGCAGCAGTGGGGAGACAGGGGGCGCCTATGGCTACACCTTC CASSSGETGGAYGYTF
TRBJ2-3 - TRBV24-1 - TGTGCCACCAGCCTGGGGGGGCTTACAGATACGCAGTATTTT CATSLGGLTDTQYF
TRBJ1-2 - TRBV10-3 once TGTGCCATCAGTGAGTTCACAGGGCCTAGCGGCTACACCTTC CAISEFTGPSGYTF
TRBJ1-2 - TRBV11-2 - TGTGCCAGCAGTAAAACCCCCTTTGTACCCGAGGACTATGGCTACACCTTC CASSKTPFVPEDYGYTF
TRBJ2-6 - TRBV9 once TGTGCCAGCAGCTTACACGAAACGCCCTCTGGGGCCAACGTCCTGACTTTC CASSLHETPSGANVLTF
TRBJ1-3 - TRBV6-5 once TGTGCCAGCAGTTACGGGCGACAGTGGAACACCATATATTTT CASSYGRQWNTIYF
TRBJ1-1 - TRBV3-1/TRBV3-2 - TGTGCCAGCAGCCAAGATCGCCATCTGTGGGGGGAAAAGACTGAAGCTTTCTTT CASSQDRHLWGEKTEAFF
TRBJ1-5 TRBD1 TRBV6-7 - TGTGCCAGCAGTTCAAAACACAGGGGCGGTCAGCCCCAGCATTTT CASSSKHRGGQPQHF
TRBJ1-1 - TRBV2 once TGTGCCAGCAGTGAAAACAGGGAGAACACTGAAGCTTTCTTT CASSENRENTEAFF
TRBJ2-2 - TRBV9 - TGTGCCAGCAGCGCAGGGTTAGTGGGCGACACCGGGGAGCTGTTTTTT CASSAGLVGDTGELFF
TRBJ2-3 - TRBV27 - TGTGCCAGCGGAGACAGGGCGGGGACAGATACGCAGTATTTT CASGDRAGTDTQYF
TRBJ2-1 - TRBV4-1 - TGCGCCAGCGCTCCCGCAGACTACACGGGGAATGAGCAGTTCTTC CASAPADYTGNEQFF
TRBJ2-5 TRBD1 TRBV10-2 - TGCGCCAGCACGGGACAGGGGGGCGGGGAGACCCAGTACTTC CASTGQGGGETQYF
TRBJ2-2 TRBD2 TRBV4-1 - TGCGCCAGCAGCCACATACTAGCGACCGGGGAGCTGTTTTTT CASSHILATGELFF
TRBJ1-2 - TRBV5-1 - TGCGCCAGCAGCTTGGCACAGCGGAACAACTATGGCTACACCTTC CASSLAQRNNYGYTF
TRBJ2-7 TRBD1 TRBV6-2/TRBV6-3 - TGTGCCAGCAGTGCATGGCCGGGAGGGGACAGGGGAGGCGAGCAGTACTTC CASSAWPGGDRGGEQYF
TRBJ2-1 TRBD2 TRBV28 - TGTGCCAGCAGACGACCCGGGACTAGCGGATCCAATGAGCAGTTCTTC CASRRPGTSGSNEQFF
TRBJ2-3 - TRBV21-1 - TGTGCCAGCAGCAAACGGGCAGGGCTGGGTTCCACAGATACGCAGTATTTT CASSKRAGLGSTDTQYF
TRBJ2-1 - TRBV6-5 - TGTGCCAGCAGTTACGAGACTACCCCCTACAATGAGCAGTTCTTC CASSYETTPYNEQFF
TRBJ1-5 - TRBV6-2/TRBV6-3 - TGTGCCAGCAGTTTGACGGGGGGTCAGCCCCAGCATTTT CASSLTGGQPQHF
TRBJ1-2 TRBD1 TRBV6-4 - TGTGCCAGCAGCGGCCCCGGACAGGGGGAGAACTATGGCTACACCTTC CASSGPGQGENYGYTF